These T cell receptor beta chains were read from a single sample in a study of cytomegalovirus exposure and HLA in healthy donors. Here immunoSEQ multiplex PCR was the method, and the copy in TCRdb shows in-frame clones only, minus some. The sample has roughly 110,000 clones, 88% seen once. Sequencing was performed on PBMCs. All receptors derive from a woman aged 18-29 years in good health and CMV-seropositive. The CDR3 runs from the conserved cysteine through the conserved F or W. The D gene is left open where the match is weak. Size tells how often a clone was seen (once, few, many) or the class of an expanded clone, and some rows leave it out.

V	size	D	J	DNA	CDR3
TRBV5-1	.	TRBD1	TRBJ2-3	TGCGCCAGCAGCTTGGCCCGGGACAGGGGGGTTGATACGCAGTATTTT	CASSLARDRGVDTQYF
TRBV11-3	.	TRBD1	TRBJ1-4	TGTGCCAGCAGCCAAGGGACAGGGGATGAAAAACTGTTTTTT	CASSQGTGDEKLFF
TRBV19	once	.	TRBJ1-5	TGTGCCAGTAGTATCGGGCTCGAGAGGGAGCCCCAGCATTTT	CASSIGLEREPQHF
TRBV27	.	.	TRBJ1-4	TGTGCCAGCAGTTCCCCTTTAGATGAAAAACTGTTTTTT	CASSSPLDEKLFF
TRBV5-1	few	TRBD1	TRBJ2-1	TGCGCCAGCGGAGAAGACAGGGGCGGGGATGAGCAGTTCTTC	CASGEDRGGDEQFF
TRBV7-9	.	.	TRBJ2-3	TGTGCCAGCAGCTTAGTAGTTGGGGCCCAACTGGGGCGCACAGATACGCAGTATTTT	CASSLVVGAQLGRTDTQYF
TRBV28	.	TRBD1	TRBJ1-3	TGTGCCAGCAGTTGGGGACAGGCCAGTCGAAACACCATATATTTT	CASSWGQASRNTIYF
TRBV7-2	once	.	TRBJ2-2	TGTGCCAGCAGGCTACTAGCGAACACCGGGGAGCTGTTTTTT	CASRLLANTGELFF
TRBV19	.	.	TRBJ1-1	TGTGCCAGTACCACGGGAGCAGCCTGGCAGGACACTGAAGCTTTCTTT	CASTTGAAWQDTEAFF
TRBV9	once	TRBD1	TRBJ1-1	TGTGCCAGCAGCCCTTTAACAGGGGGCACTGAAGCTTTCTTT	CASSPLTGGTEAFF
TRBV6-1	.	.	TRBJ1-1	TGTGCCAGCAGTGTCTCCTGGGACTCCTACACTGAAGCTTTCTTT	CASSVSWDSYTEAFF
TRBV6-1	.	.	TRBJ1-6	TGTGCCAGCAGTGAAACAGGAAATTCACCCCTCCACTTT	CASSETGNSPLHF
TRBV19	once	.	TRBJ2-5	TGTGCCACCTCTAGTCCTAGGACAGATCAAGAGACCCAGTACTTC	CATSSPRTDQETQYF
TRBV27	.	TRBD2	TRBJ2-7	TGTGCCAGCAAGGGGGCGCTAGCGGGGGTATACGAGCAGTACTTC	CASKGALAGVYEQYF
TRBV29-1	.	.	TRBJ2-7	TGCAGCGTTGAAGGCAAGAGCAGGTACGAGCAGTACTTC	CSVEGKSRYEQYF
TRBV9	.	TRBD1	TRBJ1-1	TGTGCCAGCAGCGTCGGAGGGGGCTTAACTGAAGCTTTCTTT	CASSVGGGLTEAFF